This passage covers 9 T cell receptor beta chains from one sample sequenced in a study of T cells in narcolepsy. Repertoires were generated with immunoSEQ multiplex PCR, while TCRdb's copy carries only in-frame clones and drops some. This repertoire shows about 30,000 clones, about 77% found once; its top ten account for 1.2%. The sample comprised CD45RA- memory CD4+ T cells from PBMCs. The receptors derive from a human donor with narcolepsy.

The chain has TRBV6-5 and TRBJ2-7; D might be TRBD1 (5 bases). Per germline, CDR1 MNHEY and CDR2 SVGAGI. This CDR3 region has 15 residues. Trimming removed 5 bases from V and 2 bases from J, with 16 bases in between. CDR3 amino acids: CASSLGQTVTYEQYF. The CDR3 bases are TGTGCCAGCAGTCTGGGGCAGACTGTGACCTACGAGCAGTACTTC.

The genes are TRBV7-3 and TRBJ2-3; D is unresolved. CDR3 size: 15 residues. V was clipped by 0 bases and J by 2 bases, with 9 bases between them. Looked up from germline, CDR1 is SGHTA and CDR2 is FQGTGA. For the CDR3, the DNA is TGTGCCAGCAGCTTAACTCTCGGATACACAGATACGCAGTATTTT. Translated: CASSLTLGYTDTQYF.

This chain joins TRBV6-1 and TRBJ1-3, with D unclear. There are 13 residues in the CDR3. V was shortened by 10 bases and J by 0 bases, with 10 bases between the two germline ends. From germline, CDR1 is MNHNS and CDR2 SASEGT. The CDR3 loop is CATGPISGNTIYF. The CDR3 DNA is TGTGCCACAGGACCAATCTCTGGAAACACCATATATTTT.

As to this clone: It is unclear where the CDR3 begins or ends on the DNA, so no DNA is shown, and the CDR3 is as TCRdb lists it. V usage is TRBV21-1 and J usage is TRBJ1-1; TRBD1 is the table's D call and was not checked against the DNA. TRBV21-1 is classified as a pseudogene. Both ends counted, the CDR3 spans 19 residues. CDR3: CASSKPGVGTGNEDTEAFF.

The CDR3 reads CSVSARLYTEAFF. The CDR3, as DNA: TGCAGCGTTTCGGCCAGACTCTACACTGAAGCTTTCTTT. The chain carries TRBV29-1 and TRBJ1-1; no clear D. Per germline, CDR1 SQVTM and CDR2 ANQGSEA. V was cut by 5 bases and J by 3 bases, with 13 bases left in between. The CDR3 length is 13 residues.

A note on this clone: The same CDR3 is also encoded by other DNA sequences in this sample. The gene calls are TRBV6-1 and TRBJ1-2; 9 bases agree with TRBD1. Per the germline V gene, CDR1 is MNHNS and CDR2 is SASEGT. CDR3 length equals 15 residues. V lost 6 bases and J lost 4; bases outside the gene matches: 9. The CDR3: CASSREGQGIYGYTF. The CDR3 bases are TGTGCCAGCAGCAGAGAGGGACAGGGAATCTATGGCTACACCTTC.

The V gene is TRBV2, the J gene TRBJ2-1, with TRBD2 matching over 12 bases. The CDR3 totals 16 residues. The germline V gene has CDR1 SNHLY and CDR2 FYNNEI. V gave up 9 bases and J gave up 5 bases; unmatched junction bases: 11. CDR3 residues: CARAGLAGGPNNEQFF. The CDR3 nucleotides read TGTGCCAGGGCCGGGCTAGCGGGAGGGCCTAACAATGAGCAGTTCTTC.

This chain joins TRBV9 and TRBJ2-1; no clear D. The germline V gene encodes CDR1 SGDLS and CDR2 YYNGEE. The CDR3 runs 16 residues. The V end was cut by 3 bases, the J end by 5 bases, with 18 bases between. The chain's CDR3 is CASSADVRTLHNEQFF. DNA of the CDR3: TGTGCCAGCAGCGCCGACGTCCGCACCCTACACAATGAGCAGTTCTTC. Full variable domain (remainder filled in from reference TRBV9 and TRBJ2-1): DSGVTQTPKHLITATGQRVTLRCSPRSGDLSVYWYQQSLDQGLQFLIQYYNGEERAKGNILERFSAQQFPDLHSELNLSSLELGDSALYFCASSADVRTLHNEQFFGPGTRLTVL.

The rearrangement joins TRBV27 to TRBJ1-4; D uncertain. Per germline, CDR1 MNHEY and CDR2 SMNVEV (reference sequence). The CDR3 sequence is 14 residues long. The ends were cut back, 4 bases at V and 7 bases at J, with 13 bases in the middle. The CDR3 loop reads CASSSRIIGEKLFF. The DNA for the CDR3 is TGTGCCAGCAGTTCACGGATCATCGGTGAAAAACTGTTTTTT.